This entry describes one T cell receptor (beta chain). Its matching antigen is unknown. These data come from a study of blood T cells in healthy people across ages. Study-level information: Template switching retrieved approximately one barcoded beta molecule for each two T cells.

General observations from the study: More naive CD4+ cells and higher diversity were found in long-lived than in aged donors. TCR beta diversity per million T cells fell roughly linearly with age. CMV status of donors was unknown, possibly confounding expanded clonotype changes.

Then a second PCR, running about 7 to 11 cycles, was carried out with a sample-barcoded 5' primer and a J-beta primer mix. A single record per CDR3 protein comes from TCRdb applying MiXCR to the 5' RACE reads. The repertoire holds around 780,000 distinct CDR3 sequences, with roughly three fifths as singletons. The germline V and J ends were trimmed by 5 bases and 3 bases, with 11 bases remaining between them. This CDR3 has 13 amino acids. Germline CDR1 MDHEN, CDR2 SYDVKM. Sequenced material: blood. The TCR originated in a man between 40 and 49 years old in good health. The chain is built from TRBV28 and TRBJ2-7; a possible D gene is TRBD1 (8 bases). The CDR3 reads CASSNRGGYEQYF. The CDR3 nucleotides are TGTGCCAGCAGTAACAGGGGGGGCTACGAGCAGTACTTC.